Following are 8 T cell receptor beta chains from one sample sequenced in a study of T cell repertoires in cytomegalovirus infection. MiXCR was run by TCRdb on the reads, yielding one entry per CDR3 protein. The sample yields around 210,000 distinct CDR3 sequences, 5% to 8.5% seen once. The source material was PBMCs. These receptors came from a human donor in good health (CMV status not recorded). Some clones in this sample may be carry-over from other donors' samples.

The sample holds many counts of this clonotype. This chain joins TRBV29-1 and TRBJ1-2, with D uncertain. The ends were cut back, 4 bases at V and 0 bases at J, with 9 bases in the middle. CDR1 is SQVTM, CDR2 ANQGSEA, per germline. This CDR3 is built from 13 residues. CDR3 loop: CSVGNSANYGYTF. CDR3 in DNA: TGCAGCGTTGGGAACTCAGCTAACTATGGCTACACCTTC.

This clonotype came up many times. This chain links TRBV2 with TRBJ1-4; D is perhaps TRBD1 (5 bases). V dropped 6 bases and J dropped 10 bases, with 18 bases sitting between them. The germline CDR1 and CDR2 sequences are SNHLY and FYNNEI. The length of the CDR3 is 14 residues. CDR3 sequence (DNA): TGTGCCAGCAGCTACAGGTTTCAAAGTGGAAAACTGTTTTTT. Translation: CASSYRFQSGKLFF.

This clonotype turned up a few times. The V gene is TRBV2, the J gene TRBJ2-2; weak D call: TRBD2 (5 bases). The CDR3 spans 16 residues. Germline assignment: CDR1 SNHLY and CDR2 FYNNEI. V lost 0 bases and J lost 0, with 8 bases in between. The CDR3 region has the DNA TGTGCCAGCAGTGAAGCTACTAGATCGAACACCGGGGAGCTGTTTTTT. It codes for CASSEATRSNTGELFF. Full variable domain (remainder filled in from reference TRBV2 and TRBJ2-2): EPEVTQTPSHQVTQMGQEVILRCVPISNHLYFYWYRQILGQKVEFLVSFYNNEISEKSEIFDDQFSVERPDGSNFTLKIRSTKLEDSAMYFCASSEATRSNTGELFFGEGSRLTVL.

There are many counts of this clonotype. CDR3 loop: CASSYRPGTVQETQYF. The CDR3, as DNA: TGTGCCAGCAGTTACCGACCCGGGACAGTCCAAGAGACCCAGTACTTC. The gene calls are TRBV6-5 and TRBJ2-5; TRBD1 matches at 7 bases. The CDR3 spans 16 residues. The germline gives CDR1 MNHEY, CDR2 SVGAGI. V shed 2 bases and J 1 base; nucleotides not matched to a gene: 7.

This clonotype was recorded at least ten times. The V and J genes are TRBV7-2 and TRBJ2-5; 7 positions agree with TRBD1. Trimming at V came to 5 bases and at J to 1 base, leaving 4 bases not matched to a gene. The CDR3 extends over 14 amino acids. The germline V gene has CDR1 SGHTA and CDR2 FQGNSA. The CDR3: CASSPGQFQETQYF. The CDR3 bases are TGTGCCAGCAGCCCGGGACAGTTCCAAGAGACCCAGTACTTC.

This clonotype was picked up many times. The chain combines TRBV29-1 with TRBJ2-6; no clear D. Germline V lookup: CDR1 SQVTM, CDR2 ANQGSEA. The V gene lost 6 bases and the J gene lost 4 bases, with 13 bases spanning the gap. CDR3 length equals 14 residues. The CDR3 protein is CSVAQVQGANVLTF. CDR3 in DNA: TGCAGCGTAGCCCAGGTACAAGGGGCCAACGTCCTGACTTTC.

This clonotype was picked up many times. The chain has TRBV7-2 and TRBJ2-5; tentatively, D is TRBD1 (6 bases). The V and J ends lost 1 base and 5 bases respectively, with 11 bases between them. The CDR3 loop spans 14 amino acids. The V gene's germline CDR1 is SGHTA and CDR2 FQGNSA. CDR3 residues: CASSLVPGEETQYF. In nucleotides, the CDR3 is TGTGCCAGCAGCTTAGTGCCAGGGGAGGAGACCCAGTACTTC.

This clonotype was picked up many times. The rearrangement uses TRBV12-3 or TRBV12-4 and TRBJ2-2, with a possible D match to TRBD2 (5 bases). CDR3 size: 15 residues. Deletions cut 4 bases from V and 1 base from J, with 10 bases between. CDR3 in DNA: TGTGCCAGCAGTTCACGGACTGAGAACACCGGGGAGCTGTTTTTT. This codes for CASSSRTENTGELFF.